What follows are 22 T cell receptor beta chains derived from one specimen sequenced in a study of blood T cell repertoires in COVID-19. Libraries were prepared by immunoSEQ multiplex PCR; TCRdb keeps only in-frame clonotypes and omits some of them. The data contain almost 50,000 clones, 70% to 80% of them singletons. Sequenced material: peripheral blood. All receptors come from a man between 65 and 85 years old with acute or convalescent COVID-19.

This clone was observed a single time. The chain couples TRBV30 to TRBJ1-1; 7 positions match TRBD1. Unmatched junction bases numbered 4, after V lost 4 bases and J lost 5 bases. The CDR3 totals 12 residues. Germline V gene lookup returns CDR1 GTSNPN and CDR2 SVGIG (reference sequence). CDR3 coding DNA: TGTGCCTGGACTACAGGGGATACTGAAGCTTTCTTT. Translating it yields CAWTTGDTEAFF.

V and J are TRBV2 and TRBJ2-4; weak D call: TRBD2 (7 bases). With 3 bases removed from V and 6 bases from J, the gap between germline ends came to 12 bases. Looked up from germline, CDR1 is SNHLY and CDR2 is FYNNEI. The CDR3 runs 14 residues. The CDR3 is CASSEGGGRNIQYF. CDR3 coding DNA: TGTGCCAGCAGTGAGGGGGGGGGCCGAAACATTCAGTACTTC.

The V call is TRBV6-2 or TRBV6-3, the J call TRBJ1-5; TRBD1 agrees at 11 bases. V shed 5 bases, J shed 0 bases, and the junction held 9 bases outside the gene matches. The CDR3 sequence is 18 residues long. Germline-derived CDR1 and CDR2 are MNHEY and SVGEGT. Here the CDR3 reads CASSLGTGGYLSNQPQHF. CDR3 sequence (DNA): TGTGCCAGCAGTCTTGGGACAGGGGGTTATCTTAGCAATCAGCCCCAGCATTTT.

This chain uses TRBV18 with TRBJ1-1; the D gene is possibly TRBD1 (6 bases). The V gene lost 2 bases and the J gene lost 4 bases, with 17 bases spanning the gap. Germline V gene lookup returns CDR1 KGHSH and CDR2 LQKENI. The CDR3 has 16 amino acids. The CDR3 reads CASSPSPLGAGTEAFF. DNA for the CDR3: TGTGCCAGCTCACCAAGCCCGTTGGGGGCGGGCACTGAAGCTTTCTTT. Drawing the rest from reference TRBV18 and TRBJ1-1, the complete variable domain is NAGVMQNPRHLVRRRGQEARLRCSPMKGHSHVYWYRQLPEEGLKFMVYLQKENIIDESGMPKERFSAEFPKEGPSILRIQQVVRGDSAAYFCASSPSPLGAGTEAFFGQGTRLTVV.

The chain recombines TRBV27 with TRBJ1-1, with 10 bases lining up with TRBD1. This CDR3 contains 16 residues. Looked up from germline, CDR1 is MNHEY and CDR2 is SMNVEV (reference sequence). V shed 5 bases and J 2 bases; nucleotides not matched to a gene: 8. Written as DNA, the CDR3 is TGTGCCAGCAGTCCGGGACAGGGGTTCAGCAACACTGAAGCTTTCTTT. Protein: CASSPGQGFSNTEAFF.

CDR3 protein: CASSPTPSGSADTQYF. The CDR3 DNA reads TGTGCCAGCAGCCCCACCCCTAGCGGGAGCGCAGATACGCAGTATTTT. The genes are TRBV3-1 (or the pseudogene TRBV3-2) and TRBJ2-3; TRBD2 aligns across 10 bases. V lost 4 bases to trimming and J lost 4 bases; unmatched junction nucleotides: 8. Germline assignment: CDR1 LGHDT and CDR2 YNNKEL (reference sequence). This CDR3 is built from 16 residues.

The chain joins TRBV7-8 to TRBJ2-2; a possible D gene is TRBD1 (5 bases). The CDR3 runs 16 residues. V shed 4 bases and J shed 2 bases, with 14 bases lying between them. Germline V gene lookup returns CDR1 SGHVS and CDR2 FQNEAQ. The CDR3: CASSSRQRLNTGELFF. Here the CDR3 DNA reads TGTGCCAGCAGCTCCCGACAGCGTCTTAACACCGGGGAGCTGTTTTTT.

The V and J genes are TRBV28 and TRBJ2-7; unclear D gene. Germline V gene sequence: CDR1 MDHEN, CDR2 SYDVKM. This CDR3 is 13 amino acids long. Trimming pared 9 bases from V and 1 base from J, leaving 13 bases between. CDR3 in amino acids: CASLGALSYEQYF. Written as DNA, the CDR3 is TGTGCCAGTCTAGGAGCTCTATCCTACGAGCAGTACTTC.

J is TRBJ2-5 and V is TRBV7-2; a possible D gene is TRBD1 (5 bases). Germline-derived CDR1 and CDR2 are SGHTA and FQGNSA. Trimming cost V 2 bases and J 1 base, with 8 bases left between them. The CDR3 is 14 residues long. CDR3 protein: CASSLLGPQETQYF. DNA for the CDR3: TGTGCCAGCAGCTTACTGGGGCCCCAAGAGACCCAGTACTTC.

The V call is TRBV2, the J call TRBJ2-3; 7 positions agree with TRBD2. J lost 0 bases, V lost 7 bases, and 4 bases had no gene match. The germline V gene has CDR1 SNHLY and CDR2 FYNNEI. The CDR3 is 14 amino acids. The CDR3 nucleotides are TGTGCCAGCATGCCGACTAGCAGCACAGATACGCAGTATTTT. Translated: CASMPTSSTDTQYF.

V and J are TRBV6-5 and TRBJ2-3, with D possibly matching TRBD2 (6 bases). Trimming shortened V by 7 bases and J by 1 base, and 12 bases separated the two germline ends. The CDR3 is 14 residues long. Germline CDR1 and CDR2: MNHEY and SVGAGI. CDR3 region: CASISRGRTDTQYF. CDR3 coding DNA: TGTGCCAGCATATCGCGGGGTCGCACAGATACGCAGTATTTT.

This clone has only a few counts. V usage is TRBV16 and J usage is TRBJ1-5; tentative D call: TRBD1 (5 bases). Germline CDR1 KGHSY, CDR2 FQNENV. This CDR3 spans 17 amino acids. The germline V and J ends were trimmed by 1 base and 6 bases, with 19 bases remaining between them. In DNA, the CDR3 is TGTGCCAGCAGCCAATTCTCTGCAGGGCGAGAGAGTCAGCCCCAGCATTTT. It encodes CASSQFSAGRESQPQHF.

The chain links TRBV7-2 to TRBJ2-6, with no clear D. Germline-derived CDR1 and CDR2 are SGHTA and FQGNSA. V was trimmed by 5 bases and J by 0 bases, leaving 17 bases between them. The CDR3 is 18 amino acids. CDR3 DNA: TGTGCCAGCAGCCGCGCTGGGCAGTCCCTCTCTGGGGCCAACGTCCTGACTTTC. Translating it yields CASSRAGQSLSGANVLTF.

V gene TRBV29-1 combines with J gene TRBJ1-1; the match to TRBD1 covers 9 bases. Looked up from germline, CDR1 is SQVTM and CDR2 is ANQGSEA. Trimming took 6 bases from V and 8 from J; bases not matched to a gene: 16. The CDR3 is made up of 15 amino acids. The CDR3 coding sequence is TGCAGCGTCGACCAACCCGGGACAGGGCTGAACGAAGCTTTCTTT. It yields the protein CSVDQPGTGLNEAFF.

The chain combines TRBV10-3 with TRBJ1-4; 9 nucleotides match TRBD1. In germline, CDR1 is ENHRY, CDR2 SYGVKD. With V trimmed by 6 bases and J by 10 bases, 15 bases remained unmatched. The CDR3 has 16 residues. The CDR3: CAISSQGAPTFGKLFF. In nucleotides, the CDR3 is TGTGCCATCAGCTCACAGGGGGCGCCAACCTTTGGAAAACTGTTTTTT.

As regards this clone: At one of its ends the junction is not consistent with the germline gene, which may arise from a read error. V usage is TRBV7-9 and J usage is TRBJ2-7; D may be TRBD2 (5 bases). The CDR3 is made up of 11 amino acids. Germline V gene lookup returns CDR1 SEHNR and CDR2 FQNEAQ (reference sequence). CDR3 region: CASSRDYAQYF. DNA of the CDR3: TGTGCCAGCAGCCGCGACTACGCGCAGTACTTC.

This clone was picked up one time. The rearrangement links TRBV18 to TRBJ1-3; 9 nucleotides align to TRBD1. Germline CDR1 KGHSH, CDR2 LQKENI. The CDR3 totals 17 residues. V dropped 4 bases and J dropped 4; count of bases not matched to a gene: 11. The CDR3 loop reads CASSQSTGGASGNTIYF. CDR3 sequence (DNA): TGTGCCAGCTCACAATCTACAGGGGGCGCTTCGGGAAACACCATATATTTT.

The rearrangement links TRBV3-1 (or the pseudogene TRBV3-2) to TRBJ2-1; D possibly corresponds to TRBD2 (6 bases). Between the trimmed V and J ends, which lost 4 bases and 2 bases, there was a span of 9 bases. Per the germline V gene, CDR1 is LGHDT and CDR2 is YNNKEL (reference sequence). The CDR3 is 14 residues long. The CDR3 spells CASSLRGTYNEQFF. The CDR3 DNA reads TGTGCCAGCAGCCTCCGGGGGACCTACAATGAGCAGTTCTTC.

The V and J genes are TRBV29-1 and TRBJ1-2; 9 bases align to TRBD1. This CDR3 region has 15 residues. J gave up 4 bases and V 4 bases, and 10 bases lay outside the gene matches. CDR1 is SQVTM and CDR2 is ANQGSEA in the germline V gene. DNA of the CDR3: TGCAGCGTTGTTCCATTTACAGGGGGCGCCTATGGCTACACCTTC. Translating it yields CSVVPFTGGAYGYTF.

The chain is built from TRBV27 and TRBJ2-2; 7 nucleotides line up with TRBD1. Germline CDR1 is MNHEY and CDR2 is SMNVEV (reference sequence). The CDR3 loop spans 14 amino acids. V lost 5 bases, J lost 4 bases, and 4 bases stayed unmatched. In nucleotides, the CDR3 is TGTGCCAGCAGTCACCGACAGGGCACCGGGGAGCTGTTTTTT. Protein sequence: CASSHRQGTGELFF.

The J gene is TRBJ2-2, the V gene TRBV13; D unresolved. From germline, CDR1 is PRHDT and CDR2 FYEKMQ (reference sequence). CDR3 length: 16 residues. Trimming took off 3 bases at V and 0 bases at J, with 11 bases between the two ends. The CDR3 sequence: CASSFRPYPNTGELFF. CDR3 DNA sequence: TGTGCCAGCAGCTTCCGTCCCTACCCGAACACCGGGGAGCTGTTTTTT.

CDR3 in DNA: TGCGCCAGCAGCCAAGGCGGTCGAGGGGGTGCGAGCGAAGCCCAGTACTTC. Its translation is CASSQGGRGGASEAQYF. The gene calls are TRBV4-1 and TRBJ2-5; D may be TRBD1 (6 bases). CDR1 and CDR2 from the germline V gene are MGHRA and YSYEKL. This CDR3 is built from 17 residues. V lost 1 base to trimming and J lost 9 bases, with 24 bases between them.